Below, 24 T cell receptor beta chains from the same sample are listed, as sequenced in a study of blood T cells in healthy people across ages. It was with a sample-barcoded 5' primer and a J-beta primer mix that a second PCR of about 6 to 12 cycles was run. TCRdb reanalysed the 5' RACE reads using MiXCR and keeps one entry per CDR3 protein. The profile shows 1,800,000 or so distinct CDR3 sequences, about two fifths of them singletons. Sequenced: blood. The receptors were gathered from a human donor in good health.

This chain joins TRBV11-1 and TRBJ2-1; D is unresolved. The CDR3 covers 14 residues. The V gene lost 6 bases and the J gene lost 0 bases, with 9 bases spanning the gap. Germline V lookup: CDR1 SGHAT, CDR2 FQDESV (reference sequence). The CDR3 nucleotides read TGTGCCAGCAGGAGACTCAGCTCCTACAATGAGCAGTTCTTC. It is translated as CASRRLSSYNEQFF.

This rearrangement joins TRBV7-6 to TRBJ2-5, with 7 bases aligning to TRBD1. Germline V CDR1 and CDR2: SGHVS, FNYEAQ. Unmatched junction bases numbered 6, after V lost 1 base and J lost 1 base. This CDR3 region has 16 residues. The DNA of the CDR3 is TGTGCCAGCAGCTTAGTTTACAGGGGATTCCAAGAGACCCAGTACTTC. Translated, it gives CASSLVYRGFQETQYF. The full variable domain, its missing parts supplied by reference TRBV7-6 and TRBJ2-5, is GAGVSQSPRYKVTKRGQDVALRCDPISGHVSLYWYRQALGQGPEFLTYFNYEAQQDKSGLPNDRFSAERPEGSISTLTIQRTEQRDSAMYRCASSLVYRGFQETQYFGPGTRLLVL.

This clonotype was seen more than once but under ten times. This chain joins TRBV4-3 and TRBJ1-1; D gene uncertain. Germline CDR1 and CDR2: LGHNA and YSLEER. The ends were cut back, 7 bases at V and 3 bases at J, with 15 bases in the middle. There are 14 residues in the CDR3. The CDR3 DNA sequence: TGCGCCAGCACCCCTCGAGGAGCGGACACTGAAGCTTTCTTT. As protein: CASTPRGADTEAFF.

The chain links TRBV4-3 to TRBJ2-3; D uncertain. This CDR3 region has 17 residues. V lost 0 bases to trimming and J lost 3 bases, with 16 bases between them. The germline V gene encodes CDR1 LGHNA and CDR2 YSLEER. The CDR3 here is CASSQDETFGETDTQYF. The DNA of the CDR3 is TGCGCCAGCAGCCAAGATGAGACCTTCGGAGAAACAGATACGCAGTATTTT.

This clonotype was detected only a few times. The gene calls are TRBV7-2 and TRBJ1-4, with D perhaps matching TRBD1 (5 bases). Germline-derived CDR1 and CDR2 are SGHTA and FQGNSA. CDR3 length equals 15 residues. The V and J ends lost 1 base and 10 bases respectively, with 16 bases between them. DNA of the CDR3: TGTGCCAGCAGCTTAGGACAGTCGGGGCAAGGAAAACTGTTTTTT. This translates into CASSLGQSGQGKLFF.

The V and J genes are TRBV7-9 and TRBJ2-1; 7 positions match TRBD1. V lost 1 base to trimming and J lost 2 bases; unmatched junction nucleotides: 5. The CDR3 covers 16 residues. Germline CDR1 SEHNR, CDR2 FQNEAQ (reference sequence). The CDR3 spells CASSLDRGPTYNEQFF. The CDR3 nucleotides read TGTGCCAGCAGCTTAGACAGGGGACCGACCTACAATGAGCAGTTCTTC.

This clonotype was recorded only once. CDR3 nucleotides: TGTGCCAGCAGAGGGGGGGAGAACTATGGCTACACCTTC. Translation gives CASRGGENYGYTF. The chain recombines TRBV6-5 with TRBJ1-2, with a tentative D call TRBD1 (6 bases). CDR1 is MNHEY and CDR2 is SVGAGI in the germline V gene. V was trimmed by 6 bases and J by 2 bases, leaving 10 bases between them. This CDR3 spans 13 amino acids.

The chain carries TRBV4-3 and TRBJ2-1; 8 bases match TRBD1. V trimming: 0 bases; J trimming: 1 base; junction bases outside the gene matches: 2. Germline assignment: CDR1 LGHNA and CDR2 YSLEER. CDR3 length: 16 residues. The CDR3 DNA is TGCGCCAGCAGCCAAGAGGACAGGGTTTCCTACAATGAGCAGTTCTTC. Translated: CASSQEDRVSYNEQFF.

The V gene is TRBV12-3 or TRBV12-4, the J gene TRBJ2-7; D remains ambiguous. V gave up 6 bases and J gave up 10 bases, with 19 bases separating them. The CDR3 is 13 amino acids. The CDR3 DNA reads as TGTGCCAGCAGCTCGGACGGCAACGGGCCCCAGTACTTC. Its protein is CASSSDGNGPQYF.

The chain is built from TRBV6-5 and TRBJ2-7, with 7 bases matching TRBD1. V shed 4 bases, J shed 6 bases, and the junction held 15 bases outside the gene matches. Germline V gene sequence: CDR1 MNHEY, CDR2 SVGAGI. This CDR3 has 16 amino acids. CDR3 sequence: CASSLLTGLRLFEQYF. As DNA, the CDR3 is TGTGCCAGCAGTTTGCTGACAGGGCTTAGATTGTTCGAGCAGTACTTC.

The chain combines TRBV9 with TRBJ2-7; D unresolved. The CDR3 runs to 16 residues. Germline V CDR1 and CDR2: SGDLS, YYNGEE. V lost 0 bases, J lost 5 bases, and 18 bases lay in between. CDR3 DNA: TGTGCCAGCAGCGTAGCCCTACTGTCAAGGGCCCACGAGCAGTACTTC. Amino acids: CASSVALLSRAHEQYF. The entire variable domain, with the rest obtained from reference TRBV9 and TRBJ2-7, is as follows: DSGVTQTPKHLITATGQRVTLRCSPRSGDLSVYWYQQSLDQGLQFLIQYYNGEERAKGNILERFSAQQFPDLHSELNLSSLELGDSALYFCASSVALLSRAHEQYFGPGTRLTVT.

This clonotype was picked up a small number of times. The V call is TRBV5-1, the J call TRBJ1-1, with D possibly TRBD1 on 5 matching bases. Trimming took off 3 bases at V and 0 bases at J, with 15 bases between the two ends. Germline V lookup: CDR1 SGHRS, CDR2 YFSETQ. The CDR3 is 16 residues long. The CDR3 is CASSSGTGFMNTEAFF. The CDR3, as DNA: TGCGCCAGCAGCTCCGGGACCGGCTTCATGAACACTGAAGCTTTCTTT.

This rearrangement joins TRBV4-1 to TRBJ2-5; 9 bases match TRBD1. CDR1 MGHRA and CDR2 YSYEKL come from the germline V gene. V lost 1 base, J lost 4 bases, and 10 bases stayed unmatched. There are 17 residues in the CDR3. CDR3 residues: CASSQVRGGTGSETQYF. CDR3 bases: TGCGCCAGCAGCCAAGTCAGAGGGGGGACAGGGTCAGAGACCCAGTACTTC.

The chain joins TRBV2 to TRBJ1-1; a weak D match, TRBD1 (6 bases). Germline loops: CDR1 SNHLY, CDR2 FYNNEI. V was pared by 6 bases and J by 2 bases, with 13 bases between. This CDR3 contains 14 residues. CDR3 DNA: TGTGCCAGCAGGGAACGGACAGCCAACACTGAAGCTTTCTTT. It encodes CASRERTANTEAFF.

V and J are TRBV4-1 and TRBJ2-3; 9 bases align to TRBD2. Trimming removed 0 bases from V and 0 bases from J; junction bases left unmatched: 7. CDR3 length: 18 amino acids. Per the germline V gene, CDR1 is MGHRA and CDR2 is YSYEKL. The CDR3 region is CASSQDQLAGLSTDTQYF. In DNA, the CDR3 is TGCGCCAGCAGCCAAGATCAGCTAGCGGGGCTTAGCACAGATACGCAGTATTTT.

This clonotype was observed a few times. In DNA form, the CDR3 reads TGCGCCAGCAGCCAGCCCGCTCGGACAGGGCCCAATCAGCCCCAGCATTTT. This gives the protein CASSQPARTGPNQPQHF. The chain combines TRBV4-1 with TRBJ1-5, with 8 bases aligning to TRBD1. CDR3 size: 17 residues. Germline loops: CDR1 MGHRA, CDR2 YSYEKL. V was pared by 3 bases and J by 3 bases, with 10 bases of the junction left unmatched.

This clonotype occurred once. The rearrangement links TRBV5-1 to TRBJ2-2; TRBD2 is a possible D gene (5 bases). Trimming took 0 bases from V and 6 from J, leaving 9 bases between them. This CDR3 region has 14 residues. The germline CDR1 and CDR2 sequences are SGHRS and YFSETQ. Here the CDR3 reads CASSLELVPGELFF. The CDR3 nucleotides are TGCGCCAGCAGCTTGGAACTAGTCCCCGGGGAGCTGTTTTTT.

The V call is TRBV28, the J call TRBJ1-1; D gene uncertain. This CDR3 comprises 12 residues. Germline CDR1 and CDR2: MDHEN and SYDVKM. V lost 3 bases to trimming and J lost 10 bases, with 12 bases between them. CDR3: CASSFLPRGAFF. Here the CDR3 DNA reads TGTGCCAGCAGTTTCCTACCCCGAGGAGCTTTCTTT.

Ten or more counts support this clonotype. This sequence joins TRBV7-9 and TRBJ2-7, with a possible D match to TRBD2 (6 bases). The CDR3 is 14 residues long. V was clipped by 6 bases and J by 2 bases, with 14 bases between them. In germline, CDR1 is SEHNR, CDR2 FQNEAQ (reference sequence). CDR3 sequence reads: CASSLTGSTYEQYF. In DNA form, the CDR3 reads TGTGCCAGCAGTCTTACCGGGAGCACCTACGAGCAGTACTTC.

In its sample, this clonotype was seen once. The chain links TRBV4-1 to TRBJ2-7, with a possible D match to TRBD1 (6 bases). The CDR3 length is 19 residues. V was shortened by 1 base and J by 2 bases, with 24 bases between the two germline ends. The germline V gene encodes CDR1 MGHRA and CDR2 YSYEKL. CDR3: CASSQAQLLPGAGAYEQYF. CDR3 in DNA: TGCGCCAGCAGCCAAGCACAACTCCTTCCAGGGGCCGGGGCCTACGAGCAGTACTTC.

This clonotype was detected once. V is TRBV24-1 and J is TRBJ1-5, with unresolved D. The V end was cut by 4 bases, the J end by 0 bases, with 9 bases between. This CDR3 comprises 15 residues. Germline CDR1 reads KGHDR; CDR2 reads SFDVKD. The CDR3 spells CATSDPKDSNQPQHF. CDR3 nucleotides: TGTGCCACCAGTGACCCCAAGGATAGCAATCAGCCCCAGCATTTT.

V gene TRBV25-1 combines with J gene TRBJ2-5, with D maybe TRBD1 (6 bases). Trimming removed 5 bases at V and 4 bases at J, with 20 bases between. CDR1 and CDR2 (germline): MGHDK, SYGVNS. The CDR3 extends over 16 amino acids. Here the CDR3 reads CASSLTGIRVAETQYF. Written as DNA, the CDR3 is TGTGCCAGCAGTCTTACAGGGATCAGGGTGGCAGAGACCCAGTACTTC.

The V gene is TRBV6-5, the J gene TRBJ2-5; the D gene is possibly TRBD2 (6 bases). Trimming left V 8 bases short and J 1 base short, with 20 bases between. The CDR3 loop spans 16 amino acids. Germline loops: CDR1 MNHEY, CDR2 SVGAGI. The CDR3 is CASGPAGAGSQETQYF. DNA for the CDR3: TGTGCCAGCGGCCCAGCCGGTGCGGGGAGCCAAGAGACCCAGTACTTC.

The chain is built from TRBV12-3 or TRBV12-4 and TRBJ1-1, with D perhaps TRBD1 (5 bases). The CDR3 sequence is 16 residues long. V lost 4 bases, J lost 5 bases, and 20 bases lay in between. The CDR3 loop is CASSSSASGMGTEAFF. The DNA of the CDR3 is TGTGCCAGCAGTTCATCGGCCTCAGGGATGGGAACTGAAGCTTTCTTT.